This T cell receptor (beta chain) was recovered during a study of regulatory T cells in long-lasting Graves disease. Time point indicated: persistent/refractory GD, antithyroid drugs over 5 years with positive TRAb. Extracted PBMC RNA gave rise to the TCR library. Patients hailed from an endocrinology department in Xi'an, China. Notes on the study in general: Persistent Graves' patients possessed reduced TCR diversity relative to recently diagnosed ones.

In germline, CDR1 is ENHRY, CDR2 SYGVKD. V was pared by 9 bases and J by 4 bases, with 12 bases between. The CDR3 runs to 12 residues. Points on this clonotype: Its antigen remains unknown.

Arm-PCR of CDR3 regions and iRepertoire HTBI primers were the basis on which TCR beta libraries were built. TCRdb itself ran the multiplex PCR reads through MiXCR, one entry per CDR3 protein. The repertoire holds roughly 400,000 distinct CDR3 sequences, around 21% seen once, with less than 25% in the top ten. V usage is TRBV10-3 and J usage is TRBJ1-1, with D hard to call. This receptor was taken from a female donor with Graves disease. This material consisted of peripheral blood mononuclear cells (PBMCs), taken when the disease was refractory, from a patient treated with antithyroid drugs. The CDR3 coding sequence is TGTGCCATGGGCCCCGGAGGCACTGAAGCTTTCTTT. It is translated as CAMGPGGTEAFF.